The source of this T cell receptor (beta chain) is a study of HIV-infected patients and healthy controls. Whole-study findings and limits: CDR3 sharing between individuals was lower in HIV-infected patients than in healthy controls. MAIT alpha-chain CDR3s were frequent in healthy controls, depleted in HIV+. Significant mean usage differences between HIV-infected patients and controls involved eight alpha and eight beta V genes.

Approximately 500 ng RNA was reverse transcribed with alpha and beta constant-region primers. Alpha and beta chain libraries were made separately by chain-specific third strand synthesis with multiplexing indices. Each CDR3 protein gets one entry after TCRdb re-called the 5' RACE reads with MiXCR. The table lists roughly 16,000 distinct CDR3 sequences, 5% to 6.5% of them singletons. The V gene's germline CDR1 is LGHDT and CDR2 YNNKEL (reference sequence). This CDR3 is 16 amino acids long. V was pared by 1 base and J by 3 bases, with 4 bases of the junction left unmatched. This clonotype was seen ten or more times. As yet, its antigen is unknown. All unsorted peripheral T cells were captured because whole blood was used without fractionation.

The sequence was obtained from an adult in good health. This chain joins TRBV3-1 and TRBJ2-1; 9 bases match TRBD1. Material: blood. The CDR3 loop is CASSQAGTGIYNEQFF. The CDR3 nucleotides are TGTGCCAGCAGCCAAGCCGGGACAGGGATCTACAATGAGCAGTTCTTC.